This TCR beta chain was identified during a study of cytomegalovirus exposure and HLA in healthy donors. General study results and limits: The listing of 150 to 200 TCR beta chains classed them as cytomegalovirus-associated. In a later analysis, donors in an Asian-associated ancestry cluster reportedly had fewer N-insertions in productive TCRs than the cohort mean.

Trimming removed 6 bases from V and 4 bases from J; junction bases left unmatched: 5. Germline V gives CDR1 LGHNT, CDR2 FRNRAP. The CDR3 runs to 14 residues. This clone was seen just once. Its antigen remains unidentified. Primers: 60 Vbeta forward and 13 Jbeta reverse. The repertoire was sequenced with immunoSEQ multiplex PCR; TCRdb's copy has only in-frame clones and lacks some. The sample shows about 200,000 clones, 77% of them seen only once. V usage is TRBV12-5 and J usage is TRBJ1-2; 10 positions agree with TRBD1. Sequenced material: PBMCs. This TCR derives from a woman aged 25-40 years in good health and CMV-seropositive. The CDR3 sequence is CASGGGQGTYGYTF. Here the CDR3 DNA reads TGTGCTAGTGGGGGGGGACAGGGGACCTATGGCTACACCTTC.